This TCR beta chain is drawn from a study of Graves' ophthalmopathy and Graves' hyperthyroidism. The overall study: Before any treatment, peripheral blood was taken at the initial diagnosis.

Other autoimmune disease, uncontrolled infection, pregnancy and lactation led to exclusion. Amplified TCR beta CDR3 regions were obtained using RNA transcripts as template. Second-round multiplex PCR followed a first-round RT-PCR using HTBI primers. TCRdb re-derived calls from the multiplex PCR reads in MiXCR, one entry per CDR3 protein. The sample shows roughly 420,000 distinct CDR3 sequences, over 20% of them seen only once. This clonotype was recorded at least ten times. Germline CDR1 is SGHTA and CDR2 is FQGNSA. CDR3 length: 14 amino acids. The V segment lost 5 bases and the J segment 6 bases; nucleotides outside the gene matches: 9.

The sequencing sample was made of peripheral blood. The chain employs TRBV7-2 and TRBJ1-1; 7 nucleotides line up with TRBD1. The receptor was isolated from a woman aged 18-29 years with stable Graves' hyperthyroidism. CDR3 DNA sequence: TGTGCCAGCAGCGTGAGGACAGGAGTACCTGAAGCTTTCTTT. Protein: CASSVRTGVPEAFF.